The clone carrying this T cell receptor (beta chain) has only one observation. Its antigen remains unknown. Clones were sequenced by immunoSEQ multiplex PCR, and TCRdb holds only the in-frame ones, with some missing. Here the sample spans about 100,000 clones, about nine tenths being singletons. The entry originates in a study of T cell responses to AZD1222 COVID-19 vaccine. Across the study: Some second doses came at about 4 weeks and others at about 12 weeks; these were pooled.

Trimming cost V 2 bases and J 7 bases, with 13 bases left between them. This CDR3 has 13 amino acids. The germline gives CDR1 SGHNT, CDR2 YYREEE (reference sequence). General study findings and limits: Repertoires were obtained solely post-peak T cell response. Vaccination with two AZD1222 doses was followed by a rise in Spike-specific TCR breadth and depth.

The specimen was peripheral blood, collected on day 0 of AZD1222 vaccination. The chain is built from TRBV5-4 and TRBJ2-7; TRBD1 or TRBD2 may be the D gene (5 bases each). This TCR was recovered from an adult in good health. The CDR3 loop is CASSFGGTSEQYF. For the CDR3, the DNA is TGTGCCAGCAGCTTTGGGGGTACCTCAGAGCAGTACTTC.